The next 8 T cell receptor beta chains were all read from a single sample in a study of regulatory T cells in long-lasting Graves disease. Following extraction of RNA from PBMCs, that RNA was used to make the TCR library. Each CDR3 protein is one row after TCRdb ran MiXCR on the reads. The top ten clones hold 6.9% of a sample with 1,500 to 2,000 distinct CDR3 sequences, roughly 59% of them seen once. The input for sequencing was peripheral blood mononuclear cells (PBMCs), taken with antithyroid drug treatment, in newly diagnosed or persistent Graves disease (not recorded which). These receptors came from a human donor with Graves disease.

V usage is TRBV6-5 and J usage is TRBJ2-2; the D is unclear. Deletions cut 4 bases from V and 4 bases from J, with 10 bases between. CDR1 is MNHEY, CDR2 SVGAGI, per germline. This CDR3 is 14 amino acids long. The CDR3 DNA is TGTGCCAGCAGTTTAGGCAGTTCCACCGGGGAGCTGTTTTTT. Residues: CASSLGSSTGELFF.

The rearrangement joins TRBV4-1 to TRBJ2-1; 9 bases fit TRBD2. The germline V gene encodes CDR1 MGHRA and CDR2 YSYEKL. The CDR3 is made up of 15 amino acids. J gave up 6 bases and V 0 bases, and 3 bases lay outside the gene matches. This CDR3 reads CASSQEGAGGNEQFF. The CDR3 DNA follows: TGCGCCAGCAGCCAAGAAGGAGCGGGGGGCAATGAGCAGTTCTTC.

In this sample, this clonotype turned up a few times. The rearrangement joins TRBV4-3 to TRBJ2-1, with D unresolved. CDR3 size: 13 residues. V shed 0 bases and J shed 7 bases, with 7 bases lying between them. CDR1 LGHNA and CDR2 YSLEER come from the germline V gene. CDR3 protein: CASSQEKGNEQFF. DNA for the CDR3: TGCGCCAGCAGCCAAGAAAAAGGGAATGAGCAGTTCTTC.

This clonotype was picked up a small number of times. The chain carries TRBV7-2 and TRBJ2-3; D may correspond to TRBD1 or TRBD2 (6 bases each). This CDR3 is built from 14 residues. Germline V lookup: CDR1 SGHTA, CDR2 FQGNSA. The V and J ends lost 6 bases and 2 bases respectively, with 12 bases between them. The CDR3 nucleotides read TGTGCCAGCAGGCGGGACACAAACACAGATACGCAGTATTTT. This codes for CASRRDTNTDTQYF. The entire variable domain, with the rest obtained from reference TRBV7-2 and TRBJ2-3, is as follows: GAGVSQSPSNKVTEKGKDVELRCDPISGHTALYWYRQSLGQGLEFLIYFQGNSAPDKSGLPSDRFSAERTGGSVSTLTIQRTQQEDSAVYLCASRRDTNTDTQYFGPGTRLTVL.

V usage is TRBV12-3 or TRBV12-4 and J usage is TRBJ2-7, with 8 nucleotides matching TRBD1. V dropped 7 bases and J dropped 5; count of bases not matched to a gene: 10. This CDR3 spans 14 amino acids. The CDR3 is CASTPGNRGNEQYF. The CDR3 coding sequence is TGTGCCAGCACCCCCGGAAACAGGGGGAACGAGCAGTACTTC.

This chain joins TRBV7-2 and TRBJ2-2; unclear D gene. The length of the CDR3 is 11 residues. Between the trimmed V and J ends, which lost 7 bases and 7 bases, there was a span of 7 bases. Germline-derived CDR1 and CDR2 are SGHTA and FQGNSA. In DNA form, the CDR3 reads TGTGCCAGCACCCTCAACGGGGAGCTGTTTTTT. Translated, it gives CASTLNGELFF.

A single count supports this clonotype. The chain links TRBV2 to TRBJ1-2, with D possibly matching TRBD1 (5 bases). In germline, CDR1 is SNHLY, CDR2 FYNNEI. Between the trimmed V and J ends, which lost 9 bases and 0 bases, there was a span of 14 bases. The length of the CDR3 is 14 residues. CDR3 in DNA: TGTGCCAGTCGACAGAGAGAATCTAACTATGGCTACACCTTC. Translation gives CASRQRESNYGYTF. Full variable domain (outside the CDR3, taken from reference TRBV2 and TRBJ1-2): EPEVTQTPSHQVTQMGQEVILRCVPISNHLYFYWYRQILGQKVEFLVSFYNNEISEKSEIFDDQFSVERPDGSNFTLKIRSTKLEDSAMYFCASRQRESNYGYTFGSGTRLTVV.

The chain employs TRBV5-4 and TRBJ1-5; 12 bases are a match to TRBD1. Trimming cost V 4 bases and J 6 bases; bases outside gene matches: 8. CDR1 is SGHNT, CDR2 YYREEE, per germline (reference sequence). The CDR3 is 16 amino acids. The chain's CDR3 is CASSQGGQGAGQPQHF. The CDR3 DNA follows: TGTGCCAGCAGCCAGGGGGGACAGGGGGCGGGTCAGCCCCAGCATTTT.